This T cell receptor beta chain comes out of a study of shared clonotypes between healthy human individuals. This clone was seen only a few times. Each replicate PCR on the sorted subsets used 150 to 200 ng DNA (approximately 33,000 T cell genomes). Produced via immunoSEQ multiplex PCR; TCRdb's table is partial and in-frame only. The table includes about 980,000 clones, approximately 76% detected once. Germline CDR1 is GTSNPN and CDR2 is SVGIG (reference sequence). V shed 1 base, J shed 6 bases, and the junction held 5 bases outside the gene matches. The CDR3 covers 15 residues. The origin of this receptor is a man aged 18-30 years in good health. Sequenced material: memory CD4+ T cells sorted from blood. Subset: CD45RA-negative fraction. The chain links TRBV30 to TRBJ1-6, with 8 bases matching TRBD1. Written as DNA, the CDR3 is TGTGCCTGGAGTGCCCCGGGACAGGTTAATTCACCCCTCCACTTT. Amino acids: CAWSAPGQVNSPLHF. The variable domain in full, completed from reference TRBV30 and TRBJ1-6, reads SQTIHQWPATLVQPVGSPLSLECTVEGTSNPNLYWYRQAAGRGLQLLFYSVGIGQISSEVPQNLSASRPQDRQFILSSKKLLLSDSGFYLCAWSAPGQVNSPLHFGNGTRLTVT.